This T cell receptor beta chain emerged from a study of T cell changes during pregnancy in multiple sclerosis. The data were produced by immunoSEQ multiplex PCR, yet TCRdb's version contains in-frame clones alone and is incomplete. The data show tens of thousands of clones, with around 94% seen just once and around 0.22% held by the top ten. Germline V CDR1 and CDR2: SGHAT, FQNNGV. The V gene end was trimmed by 6 bases and the J gene end by 2 bases; junction bases not matched to a gene: 10. The CDR3 runs 15 residues. The sequenced sample was CD4+ T cells from peripheral blood mononuclear cells, obtained before pregnancy. The sequence was obtained from a female donor with multiple sclerosis, enrolled in a pregnancy study. V gene TRBV11-2 combines with J gene TRBJ2-7; 7 bases are shared with TRBD1. The CDR3 region has the DNA TGTGCCAGCAGACCCGGACAGGCCTTCACCTACGAGCAGTACTTC. The encoded protein is CASRPGQAFTYEQYF.